The rows below give T cell receptor beta chains drawn from one sample of a study of T cells in Graves' hyperthyroidism and ophthalmopathy. TCRdb itself ran the multiplex PCR reads through MiXCR, one entry per CDR3 protein. The data hold approximately 530,000 distinct CDR3 sequences, with 16% observed a single time. The source material was blood. Receptor source: a young woman with Graves' hyperthyroidism. Each CDR3 is given with its conserved first and last residue. A D gene is named only where the DNA matches it firmly. Clone size is shown for a subset of rows, as once, few, many or a class of expanded clone.

clone_size: many; j_call: TRBJ2-1; d_call: -; v_call: TRBV10-1; cdr3_nt: TGCGCCAGCAGTCCTTCAGGCGGCAATGAGCAGTTCTTC; cdr3_aa: CASSPSGGNEQFF
clone_size: many; j_call: TRBJ2-7; d_call: TRBD2; v_call: TRBV11-2; cdr3_nt: TGTGCCAGCAGCGTGACTAGCGGGAGTCCCATGGGTTACTACGAGCAGTACTTC; cdr3_aa: CASSVTSGSPMGYYEQYF
clone_size: -; j_call: TRBJ1-2; d_call: -; v_call: TRBV6-2/TRBV6-3; cdr3_nt: TGTGCCAGCACCCCAGTTGGGGTTAGCTATGGCTACACCTTC; cdr3_aa: CASTPVGVSYGYTF
clone_size: -; j_call: TRBJ1-2; d_call: -; v_call: TRBV12-3/TRBV12-4; cdr3_nt: TGTGCCAGCAAGTATGGCGGGCATGGCTACACCTTC; cdr3_aa: CASKYGGHGYTF
clone_size: few; j_call: TRBJ2-2; d_call: TRBD1; v_call: TRBV5-6; cdr3_nt: TGTGCCAGCAGCTTGGGGGACAGGGGGCGGAACACCGGGGAGCTGTTTTTT; cdr3_aa: CASSLGDRGRNTGELFF
clone_size: many; j_call: TRBJ2-7; d_call: TRBD1; v_call: TRBV7-2; cdr3_nt: TGTGCCAGCAGCAAACCCGGGACAGAATTCTACGAGCAGTACTTC; cdr3_aa: CASSKPGTEFYEQYF
clone_size: few; j_call: TRBJ1-5; d_call: TRBD1; v_call: TRBV12-3/TRBV12-4; cdr3_nt: TGTGCCAGCAGTTTAGGGGACAGGATTACTCAGCCCCAGCATTTT; cdr3_aa: CASSLGDRITQPQHF
clone_size: few; j_call: TRBJ2-1; d_call: -; v_call: TRBV20-1; cdr3_nt: TGCAGTGCTAGAGCGGTTGGAAACAGGGCCTCGACACGCGCCTACAATGAGCAGTTCTTC; cdr3_aa: CSARAVGNRASTRAYNEQFF
clone_size: many; j_call: TRBJ2-7; d_call: -; v_call: TRBV6-1; cdr3_nt: TGTGCCAGCAAAGATCACGCCACCTACGAGCAGTACTTC; cdr3_aa: CASKDHATYEQYF
clone_size: many; j_call: TRBJ2-7; d_call: -; v_call: TRBV28; cdr3_nt: TGTGCCAGCAGTTCCTCGCGCGAGCAGTACTTC; cdr3_aa: CASSSSREQYF
clone_size: many; j_call: TRBJ2-3; d_call: -; v_call: TRBV12-5; cdr3_nt: TGTGCTAGTGGTTTAGGACATCTCGGTACAGATACGCAGTATTTT; cdr3_aa: CASGLGHLGTDTQYF
clone_size: -; j_call: TRBJ2-1; d_call: TRBD2; v_call: TRBV29-1; cdr3_nt: TGCAGCGTTACCCGAGCGGGGGGGTCCAATGAGCAGTTCTTC; cdr3_aa: CSVTRAGGSNEQFF
clone_size: many; j_call: TRBJ2-6; d_call: -; v_call: TRBV11-2; cdr3_nt: TGTGCCAGCAGCCCAGGGCCTATGAAACACTCTGGGGCCAACGTCCTGACTTTC; cdr3_aa: CASSPGPMKHSGANVLTF
clone_size: -; j_call: TRBJ1-3; d_call: -; v_call: TRBV7-2; cdr3_nt: TGTGCCAGCAGCTTAGACGCGGAGCCTGGAAACACCATATATTTT; cdr3_aa: CASSLDAEPGNTIYF
clone_size: many; j_call: TRBJ2-7; d_call: -; v_call: TRBV20-1; cdr3_nt: TGCAGTGCTAGAGATCTAGCCGGAAGGGAGCAGTACTTC; cdr3_aa: CSARDLAGREQYF